The source of this TCR beta chain is a study of shared clonotypes between healthy human individuals. Overall study context: Used for every donor were three CD4 naive, three CD4 memory, two CD8 naive and one CD8 memory plate. Study findings and constraints: Naive subsets usually exceeded memory subsets in estimated richness. About 4.5% of naive CD4 clonotypes were common to a handful of donors.

Method: immunoSEQ multiplex PCR; TCRdb's copy keeps in-frame clones and lacks some. The sample yields about 1.5 million clones, roughly 96% seen once. Those who donated, Caucasian adults without exception, all lived in Nashville, Tennessee. The CDR3 consists of 16 residues. Deletions cut 6 bases from V and 0 bases from J, with 17 bases between. The V gene's germline CDR1 is SGHVS and CDR2 FQNEAQ. In regard to this clone: Its matching antigen is unknown.

The material sequenced was naive CD4+ T cells sorted from blood. Noted subset: CD45RA+ positively selected. The V gene is TRBV7-8, the J gene TRBJ1-1; weak D call: TRBD1 (5 bases). The TCR was taken from a man between 25 and 39 years old in good health. The CDR3 nucleotides read TGTGCCAGCAGACAAGCGGGACGAAATATGAACACTGAAGCTTTCTTT. This translates into CASRQAGRNMNTEAFF.